The clone carrying this T cell receptor beta chain was counted at least ten times. TCRdb re-called the 5' RACE reads with MiXCR, one entry per CDR3 protein. Among some 64,000 distinct CDR3 sequences, around a fifth were seen once, and the ten largest hold under 3.5%. Germline values: CDR1 SGHTA, CDR2 FQGNSA. Trimming pared 5 bases from V and 5 bases from J, leaving 12 bases between. CDR3 length equals 13 residues. The source of this sequence is a female donor with breast cancer. The genes are TRBV7-2 and TRBJ2-5, with D tentatively TRBD1 or TRBD2 (5 bases each). Sequenced material: memory CD4+ T cells sorted from a lymph node. Subset here: memory CD4+ T cells, CD4+CD45RO+CD25-. The CDR3 is CASSRGVLETQYF. The CDR3 nucleotides are TGTGCCAGCAGCCGAGGGGTTTTGGAGACCCAGTACTTC.